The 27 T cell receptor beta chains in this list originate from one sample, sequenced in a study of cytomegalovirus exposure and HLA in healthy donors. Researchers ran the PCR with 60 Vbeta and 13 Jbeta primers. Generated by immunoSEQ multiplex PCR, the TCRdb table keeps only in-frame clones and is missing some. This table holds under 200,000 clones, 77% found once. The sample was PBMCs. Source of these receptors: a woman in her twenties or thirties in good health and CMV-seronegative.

Here the CDR3 DNA reads TGTGCCAGCAGCTTGGTAGGGAGCTACGAGCAGTACTTC. Translated: CASSLVGSYEQYF. V gene TRBV5-4 combines with J gene TRBJ2-7; maybe TRBD2 (5 bases). Deletions cut 0 bases from V and 3 bases from J, with 7 bases between. CDR1 is SGHNT, CDR2 YYREEE, per germline (reference sequence). This CDR3 has 13 amino acids.

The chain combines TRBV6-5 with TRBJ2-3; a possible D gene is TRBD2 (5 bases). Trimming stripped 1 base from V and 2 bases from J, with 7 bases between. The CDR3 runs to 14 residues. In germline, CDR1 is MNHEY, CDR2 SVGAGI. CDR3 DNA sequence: TGTGCCAGCAGTTACTGGGGAGACACAGATACGCAGTATTTT. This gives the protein CASSYWGDTDTQYF.

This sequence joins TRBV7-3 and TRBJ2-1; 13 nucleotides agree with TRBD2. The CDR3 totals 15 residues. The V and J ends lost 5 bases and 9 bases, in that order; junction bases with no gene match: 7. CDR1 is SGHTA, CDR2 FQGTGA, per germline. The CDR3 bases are TGTGCCAGCAGCCAAACTAGCGGGGGGGCTATTGAGCAGTTCTTC. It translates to CASSQTSGGAIEQFF.

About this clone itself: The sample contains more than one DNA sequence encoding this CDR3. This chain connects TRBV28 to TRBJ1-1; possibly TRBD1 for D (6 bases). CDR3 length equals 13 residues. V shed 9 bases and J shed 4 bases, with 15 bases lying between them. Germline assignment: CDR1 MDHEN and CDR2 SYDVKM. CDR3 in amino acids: CASSRGGSTEAFF. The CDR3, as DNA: TGTGCCAGTAGCAGGGGTGGGAGCACTGAAGCTTTCTTT.

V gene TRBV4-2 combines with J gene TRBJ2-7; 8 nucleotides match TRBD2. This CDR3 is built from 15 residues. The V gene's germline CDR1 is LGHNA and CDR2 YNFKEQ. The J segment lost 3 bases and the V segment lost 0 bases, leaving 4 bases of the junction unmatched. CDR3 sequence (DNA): TGTGCCAGCAGCCAAGACGCGGGGGGTGTCTACGAGCAGTACTTC. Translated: CASSQDAGGVYEQYF.

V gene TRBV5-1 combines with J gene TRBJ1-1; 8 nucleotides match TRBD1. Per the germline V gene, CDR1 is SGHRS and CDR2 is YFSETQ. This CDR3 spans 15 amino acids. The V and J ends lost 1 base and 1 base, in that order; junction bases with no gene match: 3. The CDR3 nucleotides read TGCGCCAGCAGCTTGACAGGGGGGGGGAACACTGAAGCTTTCTTT. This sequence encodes CASSLTGGGNTEAFF.

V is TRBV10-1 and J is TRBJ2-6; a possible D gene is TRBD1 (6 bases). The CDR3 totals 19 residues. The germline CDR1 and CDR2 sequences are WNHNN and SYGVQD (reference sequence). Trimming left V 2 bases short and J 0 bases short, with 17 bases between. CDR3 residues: CASSEDSGQSPSGANVLTF. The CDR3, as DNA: TGCGCCAGCAGTGAGGACTCCGGACAGTCTCCCTCTGGGGCCAACGTCCTGACTTTC.

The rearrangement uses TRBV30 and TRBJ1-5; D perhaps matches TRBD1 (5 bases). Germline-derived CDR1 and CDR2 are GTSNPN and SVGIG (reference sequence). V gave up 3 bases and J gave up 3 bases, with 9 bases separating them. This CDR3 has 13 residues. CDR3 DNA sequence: TGTGCCTGGAGGCGGGACCCCAATCAGCCCCAGCATTTT. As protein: CAWRRDPNQPQHF.

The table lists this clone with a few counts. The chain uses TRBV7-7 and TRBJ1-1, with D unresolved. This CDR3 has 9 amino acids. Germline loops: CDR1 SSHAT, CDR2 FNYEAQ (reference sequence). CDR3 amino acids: CATWPEAFF. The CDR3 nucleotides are TGTGCTACCTGGCCGGAAGCTTTCTTT.

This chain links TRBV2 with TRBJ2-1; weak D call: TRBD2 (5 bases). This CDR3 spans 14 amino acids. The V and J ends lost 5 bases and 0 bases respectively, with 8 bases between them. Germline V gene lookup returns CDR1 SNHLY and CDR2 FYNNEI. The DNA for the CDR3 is TGTGCCAGCAGTAGCGGTAGCTCCTACAATGAGCAGTTCTTC. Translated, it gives CASSSGSSYNEQFF.

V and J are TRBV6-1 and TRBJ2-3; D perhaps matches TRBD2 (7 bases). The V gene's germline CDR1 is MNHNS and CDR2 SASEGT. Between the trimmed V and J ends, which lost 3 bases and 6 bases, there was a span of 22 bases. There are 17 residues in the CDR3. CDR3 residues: CASSDLFGGPEGDTQYF. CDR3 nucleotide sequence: TGTGCCAGCAGTGACTTGTTCGGGGGGCCAGAAGGTGATACGCAGTATTTT.

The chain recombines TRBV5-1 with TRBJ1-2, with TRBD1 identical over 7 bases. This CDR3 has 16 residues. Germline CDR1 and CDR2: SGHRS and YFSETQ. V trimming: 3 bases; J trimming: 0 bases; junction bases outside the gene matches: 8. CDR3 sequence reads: CASSSSGTAANYGYTF. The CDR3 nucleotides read TGCGCCAGCAGCTCCTCCGGGACAGCCGCTAACTATGGCTACACCTTC.

CDR3 sequence: CASSLNSYTDTQYF. CDR3 DNA sequence: TGCGCCAGCAGCTTGAACAGCTACACAGATACGCAGTATTTT. The chain combines TRBV5-1 with TRBJ2-3, with D unclear. The CDR3 contains 14 residues. Deletions cut 1 base from V and 2 bases from J, with 8 bases between. Germline V gene sequence: CDR1 SGHRS, CDR2 YFSETQ.

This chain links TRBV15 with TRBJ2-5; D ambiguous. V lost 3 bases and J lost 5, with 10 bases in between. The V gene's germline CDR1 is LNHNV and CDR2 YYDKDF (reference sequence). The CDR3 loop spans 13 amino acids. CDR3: CATSSGPRETQYF. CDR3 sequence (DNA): TGTGCCACCAGCAGTGGGCCCCGGGAGACCCAGTACTTC.

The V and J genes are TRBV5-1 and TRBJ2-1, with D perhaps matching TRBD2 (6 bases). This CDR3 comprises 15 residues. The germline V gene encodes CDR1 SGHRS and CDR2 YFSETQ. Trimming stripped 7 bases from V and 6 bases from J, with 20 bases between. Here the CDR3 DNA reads TGCGCCAGCCGGTTCGGGGGAGGATCGGGCAATGAGCAGTTCTTC. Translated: CASRFGGGSGNEQFF.

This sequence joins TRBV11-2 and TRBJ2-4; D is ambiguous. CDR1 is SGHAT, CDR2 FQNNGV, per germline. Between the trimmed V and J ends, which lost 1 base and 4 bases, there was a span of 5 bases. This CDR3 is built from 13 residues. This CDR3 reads CASSLATKNIQYF. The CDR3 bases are TGTGCCAGCAGCTTAGCTACGAAAAACATTCAGTACTTC.

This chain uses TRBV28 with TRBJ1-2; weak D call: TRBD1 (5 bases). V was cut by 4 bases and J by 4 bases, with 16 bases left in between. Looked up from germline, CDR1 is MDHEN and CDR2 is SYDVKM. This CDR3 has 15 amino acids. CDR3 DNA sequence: TGTGCCAGCAGTTATGGGGGGGTAAAGGGCTATGGCTACACCTTC. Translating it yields CASSYGGVKGYGYTF.

The CDR3 loop is CASTPGPNYGYTF. CDR3 DNA: TGTGCCAGCACCCCGGGTCCAAACTATGGCTACACCTTC. V and J are TRBV7-9 and TRBJ1-2, with D unclear. This CDR3 is 13 amino acids long. V gave up 7 bases and J gave up 2 bases, with 11 bases separating them. Germline assignment: CDR1 SEHNR and CDR2 FQNEAQ (reference sequence).

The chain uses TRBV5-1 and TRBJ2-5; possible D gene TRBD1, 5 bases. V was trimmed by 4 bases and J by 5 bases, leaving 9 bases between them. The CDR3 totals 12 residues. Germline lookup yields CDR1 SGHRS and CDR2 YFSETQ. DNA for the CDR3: TGCGCCAGCAGCGCCCCAGGGGAGACCCAGTACTTC. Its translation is CASSAPGETQYF.

The CDR3, as DNA: TGTGCCAGCAGCAAGCCTCAGACAGGGGTAAGGACTGAAGCTTTCTTT. Its protein product is CASSKPQTGVRTEAFF. The rearrangement joins TRBV21-1 to TRBJ1-1; TRBD1 reflects the table's D call only, with no check against the DNA. TRBV21-1 corresponds to a pseudogene. The CDR3 sequence is 16 residues long.

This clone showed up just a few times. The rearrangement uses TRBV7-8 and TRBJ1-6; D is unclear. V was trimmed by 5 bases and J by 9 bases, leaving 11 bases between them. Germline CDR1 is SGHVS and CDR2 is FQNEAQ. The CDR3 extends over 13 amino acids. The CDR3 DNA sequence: TGTGCCAGCAGCCTAAACGACTTTTCACCCCTCCACTTT. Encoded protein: CASSLNDFSPLHF.

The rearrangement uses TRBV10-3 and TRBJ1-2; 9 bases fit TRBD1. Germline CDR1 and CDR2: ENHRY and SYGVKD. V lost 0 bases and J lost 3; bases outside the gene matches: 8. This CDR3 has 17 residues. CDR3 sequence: CAISESTGGGIDYGYTF. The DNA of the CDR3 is TGTGCCATCAGTGAGTCCACAGGGGGCGGGATAGACTATGGCTACACCTTC.

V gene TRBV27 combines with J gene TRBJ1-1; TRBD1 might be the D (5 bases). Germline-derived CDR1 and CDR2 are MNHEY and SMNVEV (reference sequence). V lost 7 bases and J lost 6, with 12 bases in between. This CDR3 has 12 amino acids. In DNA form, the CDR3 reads TGTGCCAGCAATAACCGGGGGGCTGAAGCTTTCTTT. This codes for CASNNRGAEAFF.

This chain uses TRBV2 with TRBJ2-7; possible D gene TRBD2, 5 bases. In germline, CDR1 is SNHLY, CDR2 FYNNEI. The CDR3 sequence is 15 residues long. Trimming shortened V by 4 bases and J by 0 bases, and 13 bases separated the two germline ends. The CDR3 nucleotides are TGTGCCAGCAGTGCCCCTGTTGGGAGCTCCTACGAGCAGTACTTC. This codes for CASSAPVGSSYEQYF. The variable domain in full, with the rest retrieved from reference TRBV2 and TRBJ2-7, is EPEVTQTPSHQVTQMGQEVILRCVPISNHLYFYWYRQILGQKVEFLVSFYNNEISEKSEIFDDQFSVERPDGSNFTLKIRSTKLEDSAMYFCASSAPVGSSYEQYFGPGTRLTVT.

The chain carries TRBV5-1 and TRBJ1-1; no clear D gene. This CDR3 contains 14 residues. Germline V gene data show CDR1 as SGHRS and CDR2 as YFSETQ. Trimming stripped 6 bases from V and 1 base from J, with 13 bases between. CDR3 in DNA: TGCGCCAGCATGAGGGTCGTTGGGAACACTGAAGCTTTCTTT. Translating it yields CASMRVVGNTEAFF.

In DNA form, the CDR3 reads TGTGCCAGCAGCTTGGAAGGGGGGGGGAAGGGCGAGCAGTACTTC. It is translated as CASSLEGGGKGEQYF. The chain links TRBV5-8 to TRBJ2-7, with D perhaps TRBD2 (7 bases). V gave up 0 bases and J gave up 6 bases, with 16 bases separating them. This CDR3 is built from 15 residues. CDR1 and CDR2 (germline): SGHTS, YDEGEE.

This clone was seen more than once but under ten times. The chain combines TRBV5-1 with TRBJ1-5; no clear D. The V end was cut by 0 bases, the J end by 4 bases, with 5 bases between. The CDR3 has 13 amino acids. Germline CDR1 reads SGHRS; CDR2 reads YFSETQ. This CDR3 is CASSLGVNQPQHF. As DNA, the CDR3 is TGCGCCAGCAGCTTGGGCGTTAATCAGCCCCAGCATTTT.